One and the same sample provided the 15 T cell receptor beta chains below, sequenced in a study of blood T cell repertoires in COVID-19. Produced via immunoSEQ multiplex PCR; TCRdb's table is partial and in-frame only. In the table there are about 100,000 clones, 85% to 90% of which are singletons. The source material was peripheral blood. These receptors were taken from a human donor in a cohort sampled during active COVID-19.

This chain connects TRBV6-1 to TRBJ1-4, with TRBD1 as a possible D gene (6 bases). Germline CDR1 reads MNHNS; CDR2 reads SASEGT. This CDR3 comprises 14 residues. Deletions cut 1 base from V and 7 bases from J, with 10 bases between. CDR3 sequence (DNA): TGTGCCAGCAGTGAAGGGGCAGGGGTTGAAAAACTGTTTTTT. Protein product: CASSEGAGVEKLFF.

The rearrangement links TRBV5-4 to TRBJ2-3; possibly TRBD2 for D (6 bases). There are 14 residues in the CDR3. V was cut by 4 bases and J by 10 bases, with 19 bases left in between. Germline CDR1 is SGHNT and CDR2 is YYREEE (reference sequence). The CDR3 spells CASSRGLQVEAQYF. The DNA of the CDR3 is TGTGCCAGCAGCCGGGGACTCCAGGTCGAAGCGCAGTATTTT.

This clone was seen a single time. This chain connects TRBV19 to TRBJ2-1; D gene unclear. V dropped 4 bases and J dropped 0 bases, with 4 bases sitting between them. This CDR3 is 13 amino acids long. Germline CDR1 reads LNHDA; CDR2 reads SQIVND (reference sequence). Here the CDR3 reads CASSSDSYNEQFF. The DNA of the CDR3 is TGTGCCAGTAGTAGCGACTCCTACAATGAGCAGTTCTTC.

The gene calls are TRBV9 and TRBJ2-1, with TRBD2 identical over 14 bases. Germline CDR1 is SGDLS and CDR2 is YYNGEE. The CDR3 loop spans 19 amino acids. J gave up 2 bases and V 4 bases, and 11 bases lay outside the gene matches. The CDR3 region has the DNA TGTGCCAGCAGCTCACCGGGACTAGCGGGGGACATAACCTACAATGAGCAGTTCTTC. This codes for CASSSPGLAGDITYNEQFF.

The chain carries TRBV4-1 and TRBJ1-4, with D possibly being TRBD1 (5 bases). Trimming removed 4 bases from V and 3 bases from J, with 9 bases in between. This CDR3 contains 14 residues. Looked up from germline, CDR1 is MGHRA and CDR2 is YSYEKL. CDR3 bases: TGCGCCAGCAGCCGGGGCAGACCTAATGAAAAACTGTTTTTT. It codes for CASSRGRPNEKLFF.

This chain uses TRBV6-1 with TRBJ2-3; the D gene is possibly TRBD2 (6 bases). The germline V gene has CDR1 MNHNS and CDR2 SASEGT. Trimming took 2 bases from V and 9 from J, leaving 9 bases between them. The CDR3 has 12 amino acids. This chain's CDR3 is CASSEKAGTQYF. The CDR3 coding sequence is TGTGCCAGCAGTGAAAAGGCGGGGACGCAGTATTTT.

This sequence joins TRBV4-3 and TRBJ1-1, with D possibly TRBD1 on 5 matching bases. The CDR3 is 12 amino acids. Trimming took off 4 bases at V and 7 bases at J, with 10 bases between the two ends. CDR1 is LGHNA, CDR2 YSLEER, per germline. The chain's CDR3 is CASSLQGGEAFF. The CDR3, as DNA: TGCGCCAGCAGCCTCCAGGGAGGTGAAGCTTTCTTT.

The chain couples TRBV28 to TRBJ2-7, with 8 positions matching TRBD1. The germline V gene encodes CDR1 MDHEN and CDR2 SYDVKM. After removal of 5 bases from V and 0 bases from J, the junction contained 3 bases not matched to a gene. CDR3 length equals 14 residues. The CDR3 DNA sequence: TGTGCCAGCAGTACCGGGACAGGCTCCTACGAGCAGTACTTC. Protein: CASSTGTGSYEQYF.

The rearrangement links TRBV28 to TRBJ2-2, with 10 bases that match TRBD2. The CDR3 runs to 14 residues. The germline V gene encodes CDR1 MDHEN and CDR2 SYDVKM. The ends lost 6 bases at V and 4 bases at J; junction bases unmatched: 2. The CDR3 reads CASSIAGGTGELFF. CDR3 nucleotide sequence: TGTGCCAGCAGCATAGCGGGAGGCACCGGGGAGCTGTTTTTT.

The chain is built from TRBV5-1 and TRBJ2-3, with no clear D. The V end was cut by 0 bases, the J end by 1 base, with 12 bases between. The germline CDR1 and CDR2 sequences are SGHRS and YFSETQ. CDR3 length: 16 amino acids. This chain's CDR3 is CASSLVSSGGTDTQYF. The CDR3 DNA is TGCGCCAGCAGCTTGGTAAGCTCAGGCGGCACAGATACGCAGTATTTT.

This chain joins TRBV5-4 and TRBJ2-7; possibly TRBD2 for D (5 bases). This CDR3 comprises 16 residues. Deletions cut 2 bases from V and 8 bases from J, with 23 bases between. Germline V lookup: CDR1 SGHNT, CDR2 YYREEE (reference sequence). Here the CDR3 DNA reads TGTGCCAGCAGCTTTCCACGAGGGAGTCGCATAGGGAAGCAGTACTTC. This encodes CASSFPRGSRIGKQYF.

The CDR3 region has the DNA TGTGCCAGCAGCTTGGCTGTGGTAGCGGGAGACTACGAGCAGTACTTC. This codes for CASSLAVVAGDYEQYF. This chain uses TRBV5-5 with TRBJ2-7, with 9 bases identical to TRBD2. CDR1 SGHKS and CDR2 YYEKEE come from the germline V gene (reference sequence). CDR3 size: 16 residues. Trimming cost V 0 bases and J 3 bases; bases outside gene matches: 7.

The rearrangement links TRBV29-1 to TRBJ1-2; D ambiguous. V dropped 4 bases and J dropped 3 bases, with 6 bases sitting between them. CDR1 and CDR2 (germline): SQVTM, ANQGSEA. The CDR3 totals 11 residues. CDR3 in amino acids: CSVARDYGYTF. In DNA form, the CDR3 reads TGCAGCGTTGCACGGGACTATGGCTACACCTTC.

The chain joins TRBV27 to TRBJ1-5; D not resolved. Germline CDR1 is MNHEY and CDR2 is SMNVEV (reference sequence). The CDR3 has 14 residues. V lost 5 bases to trimming and J lost 0 bases, with 8 bases between them. This CDR3 is CASSTEYSNQPQHF. The CDR3 coding sequence is TGTGCCAGCAGTACAGAGTATAGCAATCAGCCCCAGCATTTT.

This chain uses TRBV3-1 (or the pseudogene TRBV3-2) with TRBJ1-1; no clear D gene. This CDR3 spans 14 amino acids. Between the trimmed V and J ends, which lost 1 base and 1 base, there was a span of 7 bases. Germline assignment: CDR1 LGHDT and CDR2 YNNKEL (reference sequence). In nucleotides, the CDR3 is TGTGCCAGCAGCCAAGTCGGTGGGAACACTGAAGCTTTCTTT. Translation gives CASSQVGGNTEAFF.